One and the same sample provided the 15 T cell receptor beta chains below, sequenced in a study of blood T cell repertoires in COVID-19. Repertoires were generated with immunoSEQ multiplex PCR, while TCRdb's copy carries only in-frame clones and drops some. The sample lists under 60,000 clones, around 80% occurring once. Sequenced sample: peripheral blood. The receptors originated from a man in his sixties with acute or convalescent COVID-19.

CDR3 DNA sequence: TGTGCCAGCAGTCCTTCTGTAGGCGGAGCCTACGAGCAGTACTTC. It yields the protein CASSPSVGGAYEQYF. This rearrangement joins TRBV6-5 to TRBJ2-7; D is unclear. The germline V gene encodes CDR1 MNHEY and CDR2 SVGAGI. V lost 5 bases and J 2 bases, leaving 16 bases between the germline ends. This CDR3 spans 15 amino acids.

The chain employs TRBV7-9 and TRBJ2-1; D call uncertain. CDR3 size: 13 residues. Germline loops: CDR1 SEHNR, CDR2 FQNEAQ (reference sequence). The V gene lost 5 bases and the J gene lost 3 bases, with 8 bases spanning the gap. CDR3 bases: TGTGCCAGCAGCCACTACAACTACAATGAGCAGTTCTTC. Encoded protein: CASSHYNYNEQFF. Full variable domain (outside the CDR3, taken from reference TRBV7-9 and TRBJ2-1): DTGVSQNPRHKITKRGQNVTFRCDPISEHNRLYWYRQTLGQGPEFLTYFQNEAQLEKSRLLSDRFSAERPKGSFSTLEIQRTEQGDSAMYLCASSHYNYNEQFFGPGTRLTVL.

V gene TRBV10-1 combines with J gene TRBJ1-5; D is undetermined. CDR3 size: 17 residues. Germline V lookup: CDR1 WNHNN, CDR2 SYGVQD (reference sequence). V dropped 0 bases and J dropped 0 bases, with 12 bases sitting between them. The CDR3 loop is CASSESTGIYSNQPQHF. In nucleotides, the CDR3 is TGCGCCAGCAGTGAGTCGACCGGGATCTATAGCAATCAGCCCCAGCATTTT.

This rearrangement joins TRBV20-1 to TRBJ2-1; D unresolved. The CDR3 has 11 residues. Per the germline V gene, CDR1 is DFQATT and CDR2 is SNEGSKA (reference sequence). Trimming pared 1 base from V and 7 bases from J, leaving 5 bases between. This CDR3 is CSARVGNEQFF. CDR3 DNA: TGCAGTGCTAGAGTCGGTAATGAGCAGTTCTTC.

This rearrangement joins TRBV30 to TRBJ1-2; TRBD1 matches at 7 bases. V shed 3 bases and J 4 bases; nucleotides not matched to a gene: 17. Germline values: CDR1 GTSNPN, CDR2 SVGIG (reference sequence). The CDR3 loop spans 17 amino acids. The CDR3 region is CAWSVGTVRRITYGYTF. For the CDR3, the DNA is TGTGCCTGGAGCGTTGGGACAGTCCGTAGAATAACCTATGGCTACACCTTC.

CDR3 bases: TGTGCCACCAGTGGATACAGGGGGCGGGGCTACACCTTC. Amino acid sequence: CATSGYRGRGYTF. This sequence joins TRBV24-1 and TRBJ1-2; 9 bases fit TRBD1. With 5 bases clipped from V and 8 bases from J, the junction kept 5 bases outside the gene matches. The CDR3 loop spans 13 amino acids. Germline V gene sequence: CDR1 KGHDR, CDR2 SFDVKD.

Worth noting for this clone: Other nucleotide sequences from this sample produce the same CDR3. The rearrangement links TRBV5-1 to TRBJ2-5; 8 positions agree with TRBD1. Germline V lookup: CDR1 SGHRS, CDR2 YFSETQ. Trimming cost V 0 bases and J 2 bases; bases outside gene matches: 6. The CDR3 contains 16 residues. The chain's CDR3 is CASSLGGTGFQETQYF. The CDR3 nucleotides are TGCGCCAGCAGCTTGGGAGGGACAGGCTTTCAAGAGACCCAGTACTTC.

This rearrangement joins TRBV2 to TRBJ1-6; possibly TRBD1 for D (5 bases). Germline CDR1 is SNHLY and CDR2 is FYNNEI. V was trimmed by 7 bases and J by 8 bases, leaving 12 bases between them. The CDR3 runs to 13 residues. CDR3 sequence: CASKGGGDSPLHF. As DNA, the CDR3 is TGTGCCAGCAAGGGTGGGGGGGATTCACCCCTCCACTTT.

This clone has a handful of counts. The V and J genes are TRBV5-1 and TRBJ2-7, with 9 bases lining up with TRBD1. Per germline, CDR1 SGHRS and CDR2 YFSETQ. Trimming took 3 bases from V and 6 from J; bases not matched to a gene: 7. The length of the CDR3 is 14 residues. The CDR3 bases are TGCGCCAGCAGCTCCGGACAGGGGTCCAGCGAGCAGTACTTC. It yields the protein CASSSGQGSSEQYF.

The chain couples TRBV7-2 to TRBJ2-7; D is possibly TRBD1 (6 bases). CDR1 and CDR2 (germline): SGHTA, FQGNSA. V dropped 5 bases and J dropped 3 bases, with 14 bases sitting between them. The CDR3 is 14 residues long. The CDR3 protein is CASSPGQNLYEQYF. CDR3 in DNA: TGTGCCAGCAGCCCAGGACAGAATCTCTACGAGCAGTACTTC.

V and J are TRBV12-5 and TRBJ1-1; D is undetermined. CDR3 size: 14 residues. Germline V gene lookup returns CDR1 LGHNT and CDR2 FRNRAP. The germline V and J ends were trimmed by 6 bases and 1 base, with 12 bases remaining between them. CDR3 coding DNA: TGTGCTAGTGGCACCGGGGAGTCGAACACTGAAGCTTTCTTT. The encoded protein is CASGTGESNTEAFF.

The chain has TRBV3-1 (or the pseudogene TRBV3-2) and TRBJ2-1; D is ambiguous. Trimming left V 1 base short and J 5 bases short, with 12 bases between. Germline V lookup: CDR1 LGHDT, CDR2 YNNKEL (reference sequence). The length of the CDR3 is 15 residues. The chain's CDR3 is CASSQGSHEHNEQFF. CDR3 bases: TGTGCCAGCAGCCAAGGCTCTCACGAGCACAATGAGCAGTTCTTC.

The chain joins TRBV7-9 to TRBJ2-2; D is possibly TRBD1 (6 bases). Germline V gene lookup returns CDR1 SEHNR and CDR2 FQNEAQ (reference sequence). The CDR3 length is 15 residues. V dropped 5 bases and J dropped 1 base, with 11 bases sitting between them. CDR3 loop: CASSPRGQNTGELFF. The CDR3 coding sequence is TGTGCCAGCAGCCCACGGGGACAGAACACCGGGGAGCTGTTTTTT.

V usage is TRBV3-1 (or the pseudogene TRBV3-2) and J usage is TRBJ2-5; 7 bases are a match to TRBD2. The end of the DNA fits TRBJ2-7 better, so the J call may be wrong. CDR3 length equals 15 residues. Germline V gives CDR1 LGHDT, CDR2 YNNKEL (reference sequence). In DNA form, the CDR3 reads TGTGCCAGCAGCTACGGACTAGGAGCATCCTACGAGCAGTACTTC. Translation gives CASSYGLGASYEQYF.

The V gene is TRBV28, the J gene TRBJ2-3; D is unresolved. Trimming removed 3 bases at V and 6 bases at J, with 10 bases between. CDR1 is MDHEN, CDR2 SYDVKM, per germline. CDR3 length: 13 residues. This CDR3 reads CASSFPISDTQYF. The CDR3 DNA is TGTGCCAGCAGTTTTCCCATTAGTGATACGCAGTATTTT. Looking up the rest from reference TRBV28 and TRBJ2-3 gives the full variable domain: DVKVTQSSRYLVKRTGEKVFLECVQDMDHENMFWYRQDPGLGLRLIYFSYDVKMKEKGDIPEGYSVSREKKERFSLILESASTNQTSMYLCASSFPISDTQYFGPGTRLTVL.